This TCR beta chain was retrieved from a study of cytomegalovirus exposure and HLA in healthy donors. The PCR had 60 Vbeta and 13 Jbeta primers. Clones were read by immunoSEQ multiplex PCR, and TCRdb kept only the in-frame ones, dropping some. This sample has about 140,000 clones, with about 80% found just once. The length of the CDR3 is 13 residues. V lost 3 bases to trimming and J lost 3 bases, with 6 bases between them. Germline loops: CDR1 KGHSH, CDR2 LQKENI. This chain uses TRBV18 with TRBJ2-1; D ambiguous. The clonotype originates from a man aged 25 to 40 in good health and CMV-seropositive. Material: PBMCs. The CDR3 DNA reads TGTGCCAGCTCACCGCAGAACTACAATGAGCAGTTCTTC. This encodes CASSPQNYNEQFF.